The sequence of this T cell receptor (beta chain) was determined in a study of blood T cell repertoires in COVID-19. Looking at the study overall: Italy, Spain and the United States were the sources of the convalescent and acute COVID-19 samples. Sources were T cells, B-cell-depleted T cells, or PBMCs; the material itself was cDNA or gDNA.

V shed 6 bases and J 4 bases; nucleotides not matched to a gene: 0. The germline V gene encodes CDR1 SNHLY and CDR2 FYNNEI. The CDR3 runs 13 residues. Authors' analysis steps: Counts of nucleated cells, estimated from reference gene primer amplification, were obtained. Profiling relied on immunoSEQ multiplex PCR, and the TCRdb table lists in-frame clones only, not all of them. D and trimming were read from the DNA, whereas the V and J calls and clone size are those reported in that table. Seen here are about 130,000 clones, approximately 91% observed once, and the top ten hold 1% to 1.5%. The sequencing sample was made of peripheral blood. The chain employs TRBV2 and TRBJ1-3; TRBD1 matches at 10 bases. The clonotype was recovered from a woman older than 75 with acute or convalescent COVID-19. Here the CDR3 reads CASRDRGGNTIYF. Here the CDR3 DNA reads TGTGCCAGCAGGGACAGGGGGGGAAACACCATATATTTT.